This T cell receptor beta chain derives from a study of T cells in women clearing cervical HPV infection. Study as a whole: Cases: HPV16-related CIN3 or worse on histology, a couple of invasive cancers. No precancer developed; the control's incident HPV16 infection cleared within 12 months. With HLA typing for only a few women, HLA confounding remains possible. Study-wide results and caveats: CIN3+ cases had significantly higher TCR repertoire richness than controls, but evenness did not differ.

The table came from immunoSEQ multiplex PCR; TCRdb's copy has only in-frame clones and leaves some out. This sample contains some 28,000 clones. From germline, CDR1 is LNHDA and CDR2 SQIVND (reference sequence). V dropped 6 bases and J dropped 6 bases, with 12 bases sitting between them. This CDR3 has 14 residues. About this clone itself: Its antigen is unidentified. The read halts 3 residues ahead of the CDR3 end, with the missing end drawn from the germline J gene.

The TCR originated in a woman aged 18 to 69 with a cervical HPV16 infection that either progressed to CIN3+ or cleared (not recorded which). The J gene is TRBJ1-6, the V gene TRBV19; TRBD1 is a possible D gene (6 bases). What was sequenced was blood buffy coat. The sequenced CDR3 bases are TGTGCCAGTAGCATCACAGGGAGTAATTCACCC. It codes for CASSITGSNSP. The entire CDR3 protein is CASSITGSNSPLHF.